These 25 T cell receptor beta chains were all obtained from the same sample, sequenced in a study of blood T cell repertoires in COVID-19. Measured with immunoSEQ multiplex PCR; TCRdb has only the in-frame clones, and not every one. The table records about 270,000 clones, approximately 87% of them present only once. The sample comprised peripheral blood. These receptors were collected from a woman in her thirties with COVID-19, enrolled during active disease.

This chain links TRBV27 with TRBJ1-2; 7 positions match TRBD1. V shed 6 bases and J 5 bases; nucleotides not matched to a gene: 21. The CDR3 totals 18 residues. Germline CDR1 MNHEY, CDR2 SMNVEV (reference sequence). CDR3 nucleotides: TGTGCCAGCAGCCTCTCCCAAGGGACAGCGGTTATTGGATATGGCTACACCTTC. Amino acids: CASSLSQGTAVIGYGYTF.

CDR3 in amino acids: CASSLAGGQGVTDTQYF. The CDR3 DNA sequence: TGTGCCAGCAGCTTAGCGGGCGGACAGGGCGTCACAGATACGCAGTATTTT. V is TRBV7-2 and J is TRBJ2-3; 8 nucleotides align to TRBD1. The germline gives CDR1 SGHTA, CDR2 FQGNSA. Unmatched junction bases numbered 7, after V lost 0 bases and J lost 2 bases. The CDR3 totals 17 residues.

The genes are TRBV27 and TRBJ1-6; TRBD1 matches 9 bases. The CDR3 runs to 16 residues. Germline values: CDR1 MNHEY, CDR2 SMNVEV (reference sequence). V gave up 2 bases and J gave up 11 bases; unmatched junction bases: 10. CDR3 sequence: CASSLTGTGPKAPLHF. The DNA of the CDR3 is TGTGCCAGCAGTTTAACCGGGACAGGGCCTAAGGCACCCCTCCACTTT.

V is TRBV4-1 and J is TRBJ2-1, with a tentative D call TRBD2 (6 bases). Germline loops: CDR1 MGHRA, CDR2 YSYEKL. The CDR3 has 16 residues. Deletions cut 1 base from V and 6 bases from J, with 16 bases between. CDR3 sequence: CASSQVIAVGGNEQFF. CDR3 in DNA: TGCGCCAGCAGCCAAGTCATAGCGGTGGGGGGCAATGAGCAGTTCTTC.

This chain connects TRBV4-2 to TRBJ2-3; D is possibly TRBD2 (6 bases). CDR1 LGHNA and CDR2 YNFKEQ come from the germline V gene. V was clipped by 1 base and J by 0 bases, with 14 bases between them. There are 17 residues in the CDR3. The CDR3 loop reads CASSQAGLGTSTDTQYF. In DNA form, the CDR3 reads TGTGCCAGCAGCCAAGCGGGACTGGGGACTAGCACAGATACGCAGTATTTT.

The V gene is TRBV4-2, the J gene TRBJ2-7; TRBD1 agrees at 8 bases. The CDR3 is made up of 15 amino acids. J was trimmed by 3 bases and V by 3 bases; bases with no gene match: 7. Germline CDR1 is LGHNA and CDR2 is YNFKEQ. CDR3 sequence reads: CASSHTGTGLYEQYF. In DNA, the CDR3 is TGTGCCAGCAGCCACACCGGGACAGGACTCTACGAGCAGTACTTC.

J is TRBJ2-7 and V is TRBV6-5; D gene unclear. The ends were cut back, 0 bases at V and 6 bases at J, with 15 bases in the middle. Germline V gene lookup returns CDR1 MNHEY and CDR2 SVGAGI. The CDR3 is 15 amino acids. The CDR3: CASSYSLGSASEQYF. The CDR3 DNA sequence: TGTGCCAGCAGTTACTCGCTAGGATCCGCGTCCGAGCAGTACTTC.

This chain joins TRBV7-2 and TRBJ1-6; D gene uncertain. V was pared by 4 bases and J by 7 bases, with 14 bases between. Germline loops: CDR1 SGHTA, CDR2 FQGNSA. The CDR3 is made up of 15 amino acids. For the CDR3, the DNA is TGTGCCAGCAGCTCATCGAAGGAGCCCAATTCACCCCTCCACTTT. As protein: CASSSSKEPNSPLHF.

The chain is built from TRBV4-1 and TRBJ2-7, with no clear D. CDR1 MGHRA and CDR2 YSYEKL come from the germline V gene. This CDR3 comprises 14 residues. V lost 0 bases and J 4 bases, leaving 10 bases between the germline ends. The CDR3 nucleotides read TGCGCCAGCAGCCAAGATCCGGGTCTTTACGAGCAGTACTTC. Encoded protein: CASSQDPGLYEQYF.

This clone appeared a single time. V and J are TRBV11-1 and TRBJ2-7; 7 nucleotides agree with TRBD2. Germline V gives CDR1 SGHAT, CDR2 FQDESV (reference sequence). Trimming removed 0 bases from V and 6 bases from J; junction bases left unmatched: 11. This CDR3 spans 16 amino acids. CDR3 in amino acids: CASSLALIGGTTEQYF. CDR3 bases: TGTGCCAGCAGCTTAGCGCTAATTGGTGGGACTACCGAGCAGTACTTC.

The chain joins TRBV29-1 to TRBJ1-4, with no clear D. Germline loops: CDR1 SQVTM, CDR2 ANQGSEA. The CDR3 spans 11 residues. Trimming pared 0 bases from V and 8 bases from J, leaving 4 bases between. The CDR3 here is CSVEEQEKLFF. In DNA, the CDR3 is TGCAGCGTTGAAGAACAGGAAAAACTGTTTTTT.

This sequence joins TRBV5-5 and TRBJ1-2; a weak D match, TRBD1 (5 bases). Per germline, CDR1 SGHKS and CDR2 YYEKEE (reference sequence). The CDR3 has 15 residues. Trimming left V 3 bases short and J 3 bases short, with 15 bases between. The CDR3 loop is CASSSSKVRDYGYTF. The CDR3 bases are TGTGCCAGCAGCTCGTCGAAAGTCAGGGACTATGGCTACACCTTC.

The chain combines TRBV18 with TRBJ1-3, with a possible D match to TRBD1 (6 bases). The CDR3 consists of 15 residues. Germline lookup yields CDR1 KGHSH and CDR2 LQKENI. V was cut by 0 bases and J by 2 bases, with 8 bases left in between. The CDR3 loop reads CASSPPYRAGNTIYF. The DNA for the CDR3 is TGTGCCAGCTCACCACCTTACAGGGCTGGAAACACCATATATTTT.

The J gene is TRBJ2-3, the V gene TRBV28; D is uncertain. The CDR3 covers 16 residues. Germline lookup yields CDR1 MDHEN and CDR2 SYDVKM. The V gene lost 5 bases and the J gene lost 4 bases, with 19 bases spanning the gap. DNA for the CDR3: TGTGCCAGCAGTCCCACAATCGACCCCAGGCCAGATACGCAGTATTTT. Its translation is CASSPTIDPRPDTQYF.

The gene calls are TRBV7-9 and TRBJ2-5; a possible D gene is TRBD1 (5 bases). CDR1 and CDR2 (germline): SEHNR, FQNEAQ (reference sequence). The V and J ends lost 5 bases and 2 bases respectively, with 18 bases between them. The CDR3 totals 16 residues. This CDR3 is CASSNPSWQGQETQYF. CDR3 nucleotides: TGTGCCAGCAGCAACCCGAGTTGGCAGGGACAAGAGACCCAGTACTTC.

The genes are TRBV19 and TRBJ2-1; 8 nucleotides align to TRBD1. CDR1 is LNHDA and CDR2 is SQIVND in the germline V gene (reference sequence). The CDR3 length is 16 residues. Trimming removed 4 bases from V and 0 bases from J; junction bases left unmatched: 5. CDR3 residues: CASSRWTGSSYNEQFF. The CDR3 nucleotides read TGTGCCAGTAGTAGGTGGACAGGGAGCTCCTACAATGAGCAGTTCTTC.

The chain carries TRBV18 and TRBJ2-4; TRBD1 aligns across 9 bases. CDR3 length equals 16 residues. V gave up 4 bases and J gave up 6 bases; unmatched junction bases: 10. Germline V lookup: CDR1 KGHSH, CDR2 LQKENI. The CDR3 nucleotides read TGTGCCAGCTCACGAGGAACAGGGGGCCGGAGAAACATTCAGTACTTC. Its translation: CASSRGTGGRRNIQYF.

CDR3 residues: CATRDRGLETQYF. The CDR3 nucleotides are TGTGCCACCAGGGACAGGGGGCTTGAGACCCAGTACTTC. This chain connects TRBV24-1 to TRBJ2-5; 11 bases map to TRBD1. The CDR3 runs to 13 residues. V dropped 7 bases and J dropped 5; count of bases not matched to a gene: 2. Germline V CDR1 and CDR2: KGHDR, SFDVKD.

This clone occurred a few times. The chain is built from TRBV5-5 and TRBJ2-2, with TRBD1 as a possible D gene (5 bases). The germline V and J ends were trimmed by 0 bases and 6 bases, with 15 bases remaining between them. The germline gives CDR1 SGHKS, CDR2 YYEKEE (reference sequence). The CDR3 has 16 amino acids. The CDR3 coding sequence is TGTGCCAGCAGCTTGGAGGCAGGGTGGGATGCCGGGGAGCTGTTTTTT. It is translated as CASSLEAGWDAGELFF.

The chain uses TRBV27 and TRBJ2-7; perhaps TRBD1 as D (6 bases). This CDR3 region has 13 residues. V was shortened by 4 bases and J by 4 bases, with 11 bases between the two germline ends. Germline CDR1 is MNHEY and CDR2 is SMNVEV (reference sequence). CDR3 bases: TGTGCCAGCAGTTGGGGGCCGACTTACGAGCAGTACTTC. Translation gives CASSWGPTYEQYF.

The chain joins TRBV4-1 to TRBJ2-1; 7 nucleotides match TRBD1. CDR1 and CDR2 from the germline V gene are MGHRA and YSYEKL. The J segment lost 4 bases and the V segment lost 2 bases, leaving 5 bases of the junction unmatched. This CDR3 comprises 15 residues. In DNA form, the CDR3 reads TGCGCCAGCAGCCAACCGGGGACAGTATACAATGAGCAGTTCTTC. Translation gives CASSQPGTVYNEQFF.

The chain uses TRBV18 and TRBJ2-2; a weak D match, TRBD1 (5 bases). V lost 8 bases and J 4 bases, leaving 14 bases between the germline ends. CDR1 and CDR2 from the germline V gene are KGHSH and LQKENI. The CDR3 totals 14 residues. CDR3 region: CASVREISTGELFF. CDR3 nucleotide sequence: TGTGCCAGCGTCAGGGAAATCAGCACCGGGGAGCTGTTTTTT. The whole variable domain, filled in from reference TRBV18 and TRBJ2-2, reads NAGVMQNPRHLVRRRGQEARLRCSPMKGHSHVYWYRQLPEEGLKFMVYLQKENIIDESGMPKERFSAEFPKEGPSILRIQQVVRGDSAAYFCASVREISTGELFFGEGSRLTVL.

The rearrangement links TRBV27 to TRBJ1-2; 8 nucleotides agree with TRBD1. CDR3 length: 14 residues. Trimming cost V 6 bases and J 4 bases; bases outside gene matches: 7. In germline, CDR1 is MNHEY, CDR2 SMNVEV (reference sequence). The CDR3 sequence is CASRAGGSSYGYTF. Written as DNA, the CDR3 is TGTGCCAGCAGGGCAGGGGGCTCCTCCTATGGCTACACCTTC.

The gene calls are TRBV12-5 and TRBJ1-5; 7 nucleotides align to TRBD1. The CDR3 has 15 residues. Trimming at V came to 6 bases and at J to 2 bases, leaving 7 bases not matched to a gene. Germline V gene sequence: CDR1 LGHNT, CDR2 FRNRAP. The CDR3 loop reads CASGPTGEGNQPQHF. The CDR3 DNA reads as TGTGCTAGTGGCCCAACAGGGGAAGGCAATCAGCCCCAGCATTTT.

V is TRBV3-1 (or the pseudogene TRBV3-2) and J is TRBJ2-7; 8 nucleotides agree with TRBD2. This CDR3 is built from 15 residues. The germline gives CDR1 LGHDT, CDR2 YNNKEL (reference sequence). The V gene end was trimmed by 0 bases and the J gene end by 3 bases; junction bases not matched to a gene: 4. The CDR3, as DNA: TGTGCCAGCAGCCAAGATTACCTAGCGGGCTACGAGCAGTACTTC. Translation gives CASSQDYLAGYEQYF.